This TCR beta chain was obtained from a study of blood T cell repertoires in COVID-19. Study in general: Sample material is recorded as cDNA or gDNA derived from T cells, B-cell-depleted T cells, or PBMCs.

Assay: immunoSEQ multiplex PCR; the TCRdb copy retains only in-frame clones and omits some. The sample has around 120,000 clones, around four fifths seen once. The trim removed 0 bases at V and 2 bases at J, leaving 12 bases unmatched. Per germline, CDR1 ENHRY and CDR2 SYGVKD. There are 18 residues in the CDR3. The clonotype was recovered from a human donor in a cohort sampled during active COVID-19. The sequenced material came from peripheral blood. The rearrangement links TRBV10-3 to TRBJ2-7; 8 bases align to TRBD1. The DNA for the CDR3 is TGTGCCATCAGTGAGTCCCTCGGCAGACAGGGGCGTACCTACGAGCAGTACTTC. As protein: CAISESLGRQGRTYEQYF.